This T cell receptor (beta chain) is drawn from a study of beta chain features in type 1 diabetes. Study-level points and caveats: Naive, central memory and Treg TCRB repertoires appeared more alike in patients than in healthy donors. Shorter TCRB CDR3s, moderately but significantly so, marked every one of the four CD4+ subsets in Type 1 diabetes patients.

This clone is a singleton in its sample. The antigen remains undetermined. Germline is not matched at one junction end, which may reflect a read error. The sequenced template was cDNA made from the entire isolated RNA. An average of around 3.4 million reads was obtained for naive, central memory and regulatory T cell samples. TCRdb's copy holds only in-frame clones and misses some; the assay was immunoSEQ multiplex PCR. The sample yields about 160,000 clones, approximately 9.1% seen once. The CDR3 contains 12 residues. The germline gives CDR1 GTSNPN, CDR2 SVGIG (reference sequence). The TCR originated in a woman aged 30 to 39 with type 1 diabetes. The chain employs TRBV30 and TRBJ2-2; a weak D match, TRBD2 (6 bases). Sequenced input: central memory CD4+ T cells from blood. The CDR3, as DNA: TGTGCCTGGAGTATCCAGACGGGGGTGCTGTTTTTT. Translation gives CAWSIQTGVLFF.